The 5 T cell receptor beta chains below come from one sample, sequenced in a study of T cell responses to AZD1222 COVID-19 vaccine. Data came from immunoSEQ multiplex PCR; TCRdb stores just in-frame clones and leaves some out. The sample records more than 150,000 clones, approximately 90% being singletons. Sample: peripheral blood, taken 28 days after the second AZD1222 dose. These receptors originate from an adult who received the AZD1222 COVID-19 vaccine.

The chain uses TRBV3-1 (or the pseudogene TRBV3-2) and TRBJ1-1; D perhaps matches TRBD1 (6 bases). Germline V lookup: CDR1 LGHDT, CDR2 YNNKEL (reference sequence). This CDR3 contains 13 residues. V lost 2 bases and J lost 5, with 9 bases in between. The CDR3 spells CASSQMRGTEAFF. The CDR3 DNA sequence: TGTGCCAGCAGCCAAATGAGGGGGACTGAAGCTTTCTTT.

This chain connects TRBV5-3 to TRBJ2-7; possibly TRBD2 for D (6 bases). TRBV5-3 is an ORF, with its function uncertain. The length of the CDR3 is 18 residues. Trimming removed 3 bases at V and 6 bases at J, with 28 bases between. CDR3 protein: CARSSPNMGDSRVGEQYF. The CDR3 DNA reads TGTGCCAGAAGCTCCCCCAACATGGGGGACTCCCGTGTTGGCGAGCAGTACTTC.

The V and J genes are TRBV5-6 and TRBJ2-1; 11 nucleotides align to TRBD1. J lost 3 bases, V lost 5 bases, and 7 bases had no gene match. CDR3 length equals 16 residues. Germline CDR1 and CDR2: SGHDT and YYEEEE. CDR3 DNA sequence: TGTGCCAGCAGTTCCGGAGGGACAGGGGGCTACAATGAGCAGTTCTTC. Translated, it gives CASSSGGTGGYNEQFF. The variable domain in full, with the rest retrieved from reference TRBV5-6 and TRBJ2-1, is DAGVTQSPTHLIKTRGQQVTLRCSPKSGHDTVSWYQQALGQGPQFIFQYYEEEERQRGNFPDRFSGHQFPNYSSELNVNALLLGDSALYLCASSSGGTGGYNEQFFGPGTRLTVL.

This chain uses TRBV4-2 with TRBJ2-7; 9 nucleotides align to TRBD1. J was trimmed by 2 bases and V by 8 bases; bases with no gene match: 7. Germline loops: CDR1 LGHNA, CDR2 YNFKEQ. The CDR3 totals 14 residues. Written as DNA, the CDR3 is TGTGCCAGCGGACCGGGACAGGGCCCCTACGAGCAGTACTTC. Protein sequence: CASGPGQGPYEQYF.

A note on this clone: One junction end does not reproduce the germline sequence, and a read error may be involved. This chain joins TRBV4-2 and TRBJ2-7; D is possibly TRBD1 (5 bases). The germline V gene encodes CDR1 LGHNA and CDR2 YNFKEQ. This CDR3 region has 13 residues. CDR3 DNA: TGTGCCAGCAGCCAAGATGGGGCTAGATCTTTAGAATTC. It specifies CASSQDGARSLEF.